The present TCR beta chain was sequenced within a study of T cell responses to AZD1222 COVID-19 vaccine. General study findings and limits: Only 5 or 6 people who got AZD1222 tested seropositive at baseline.

Sequencing used immunoSEQ multiplex PCR; TCRdb keeps in-frame clones, though not all of them. The table has 150,000 to 200,000 clones, around 92% seen once. Comments on this clone: Its antigen is unknown.

This CDR3 region has 13 residues. Trimming removed 6 bases at V and 3 bases at J, with 12 bases between. The germline CDR1 and CDR2 sequences are SNHLY and FYNNEI. The clonotype was recovered from an adult in good health. The sequencing used peripheral blood, collected on day 0 of AZD1222 vaccination. The V call is TRBV2, the J call TRBJ2-7, with D uncertain. DNA of the CDR3: TGTGCCAGCAGCGCCCGGGCACTCTACGAGCAGTACTTC. This gives the protein CASSARALYEQYF.